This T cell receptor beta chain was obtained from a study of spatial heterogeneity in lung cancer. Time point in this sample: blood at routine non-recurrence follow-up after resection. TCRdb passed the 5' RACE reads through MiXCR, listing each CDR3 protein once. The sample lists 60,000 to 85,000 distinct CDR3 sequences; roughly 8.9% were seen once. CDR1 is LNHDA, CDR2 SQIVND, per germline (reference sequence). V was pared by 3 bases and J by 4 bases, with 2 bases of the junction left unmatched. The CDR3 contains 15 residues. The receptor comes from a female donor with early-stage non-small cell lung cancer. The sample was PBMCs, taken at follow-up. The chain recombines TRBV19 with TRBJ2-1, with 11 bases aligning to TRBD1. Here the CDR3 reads CASSIGQGAYNEQFF. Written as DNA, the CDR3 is TGTGCCAGTAGTATTGGACAGGGGGCGTACAATGAGCAGTTCTTC.